Listed below are T cell receptor beta chains from one sample, sequenced in a study of blood T cell repertoires in COVID-19. Here immunoSEQ multiplex PCR was the method, and the copy in TCRdb shows in-frame clones only, minus some. The profile shows around 260,000 clones, about four fifths of them singletons. The sequenced material came from peripheral blood. These receptor sequences come from a woman in her fifties or sixties who had recovered from COVID-19. Both conserved end residues are part of each CDR3. The D gene is left open where the match is weak. Clone size is not always given. Where it is, it says once, few, many or a class for expanded clones.

J	D	V	size	CDR3	DNA
TRBJ2-7	TRBD1	TRBV6-1	.	CASSPRQGSWEQYF	TGTGCCAGCAGTCCCCGACAGGGTTCGTGGGAGCAGTACTTC
TRBJ2-1	.	TRBV11-3	.	CASSLVLYNEQFF	TGTGCCAGCAGCTTAGTTCTATACAATGAGCAGTTCTTC
TRBJ2-1	.	TRBV6-5	.	CASTEDSGAYNEQFF	TGTGCCAGCACCGAGGACAGCGGCGCCTACAATGAGCAGTTCTTC
TRBJ2-1	TRBD1	TRBV7-9	.	CASSFSTGGPEQFF	TGTGCCAGCAGCTTTTCAACAGGGGGCCCCGAGCAGTTCTTC
TRBJ1-1	.	TRBV6-2/TRBV6-3	.	CASSYTRGGYTEAFF	TGTGCCAGCAGTTACACCCGGGGGGGATACACTGAAGCTTTCTTT
TRBJ2-1	TRBD2	TRBV2	.	CASSVAGGVYNEQFF	TGTGCCAGCAGCGTAGCGGGAGGGGTCTACAATGAGCAGTTCTTC
TRBJ2-1	.	TRBV3-1/TRBV3-2	.	CASRHSGTSYNEQFF	TGTGCCAGCAGGCATAGCGGTACCTCCTACAATGAGCAGTTCTTC
TRBJ2-2	TRBD2	TRBV2	.	CASKILAGVVGELFF	TGTGCCAGCAAAATTCTAGCGGGAGTTGTCGGGGAGCTGTTTTTT
TRBJ2-7	TRBD1	TRBV27	.	CASRSRTGPTYEQYF	TGTGCCAGCAGGTCCCGGACAGGCCCTACCTACGAGCAGTACTTC
TRBJ2-7	.	TRBV27	.	CASSLKRPSSYEQYF	TGTGCCAGCAGTTTAAAGCGGCCGAGCTCCTACGAGCAGTACTTC
TRBJ2-7	TRBD2	TRBV19	.	CASSPGASGGHSYEQYF	TGTGCCAGTAGCCCCGGGGCTAGCGGGGGGCACTCCTACGAGCAGTACTTC
TRBJ2-1	TRBD1	TRBV7-2	.	CASSLRTGFYNEQFF	TGTGCCAGCAGCTTGAGGACAGGGTTCTACAATGAGCAGTTCTTC
TRBJ1-2	.	TRBV4-1	.	CASSLSLAGAASYGYTF	TGCGCCAGCAGCCTCAGCCTGGCGGGGGCGGCTAGCTATGGCTACACCTTC
TRBJ1-4	.	TRBV24-1	.	CATSDPGIGEKLFF	TGTGCCACCAGTGACCCAGGGATCGGTGAAAAACTGTTTTTT
TRBJ1-6	.	TRBV27	few	CASSFEPSSYNSPLHF	TGTGCCAGCAGTTTCGAGCCGAGCTCCTATAATTCACCCCTCCACTTT
TRBJ1-4	TRBD1	TRBV6-5	.	CASSLDRGEGEKLFF	TGTGCCAGCAGTTTGGACAGGGGAGAAGGTGAAAAACTGTTTTTT
TRBJ1-5	TRBD1	TRBV27	once	CASREGTGGQPQHF	TGTGCCAGCAGAGAGGGGACAGGGGGACAGCCCCAGCATTTT
TRBJ1-5	TRBD1	TRBV19	few	CASSYGTELRPQHF	TGTGCCAGTAGCTACGGGACAGAGCTTCGGCCCCAGCATTTT
TRBJ2-1	TRBD2	TRBV30	.	CAWERDSRYNEQFF	TGTGCCTGGGAGCGGGATTCCCGGTACAATGAGCAGTTCTTC
TRBJ2-7	.	TRBV9	.	CASSVAPEYEQYF	TGTGCCAGCAGCGTAGCTCCCGAGTACGAGCAGTACTTC
TRBJ1-2	TRBD1	TRBV14	once	CASSQDLRGQYGYTF	TGTGCCAGCAGCCAAGATCTTAGGGGACAGTATGGCTACACCTTC
TRBJ2-7	TRBD2	TRBV5-1	.	CASSFGLAGYEQYF	TGCGCCAGCAGCTTCGGACTAGCGGGATACGAGCAGTACTTC
TRBJ1-1	.	TRBV5-4	.	CASSLGGVTEAFF	TGTGCCAGCAGCTTGGGGGGGGTAACTGAAGCTTTCTTT
TRBJ2-2	TRBD2	TRBV10-3	.	CAIRKAGAKTGELFF	TGTGCCATCAGGAAAGCGGGAGCCAAGACCGGGGAGCTGTTTTTT
TRBJ1-3	.	TRBV6-5	.	CASKRGQEVNTIYF	TGTGCCAGCAAGCGGGGGCAGGAAGTAAACACCATATATTTT